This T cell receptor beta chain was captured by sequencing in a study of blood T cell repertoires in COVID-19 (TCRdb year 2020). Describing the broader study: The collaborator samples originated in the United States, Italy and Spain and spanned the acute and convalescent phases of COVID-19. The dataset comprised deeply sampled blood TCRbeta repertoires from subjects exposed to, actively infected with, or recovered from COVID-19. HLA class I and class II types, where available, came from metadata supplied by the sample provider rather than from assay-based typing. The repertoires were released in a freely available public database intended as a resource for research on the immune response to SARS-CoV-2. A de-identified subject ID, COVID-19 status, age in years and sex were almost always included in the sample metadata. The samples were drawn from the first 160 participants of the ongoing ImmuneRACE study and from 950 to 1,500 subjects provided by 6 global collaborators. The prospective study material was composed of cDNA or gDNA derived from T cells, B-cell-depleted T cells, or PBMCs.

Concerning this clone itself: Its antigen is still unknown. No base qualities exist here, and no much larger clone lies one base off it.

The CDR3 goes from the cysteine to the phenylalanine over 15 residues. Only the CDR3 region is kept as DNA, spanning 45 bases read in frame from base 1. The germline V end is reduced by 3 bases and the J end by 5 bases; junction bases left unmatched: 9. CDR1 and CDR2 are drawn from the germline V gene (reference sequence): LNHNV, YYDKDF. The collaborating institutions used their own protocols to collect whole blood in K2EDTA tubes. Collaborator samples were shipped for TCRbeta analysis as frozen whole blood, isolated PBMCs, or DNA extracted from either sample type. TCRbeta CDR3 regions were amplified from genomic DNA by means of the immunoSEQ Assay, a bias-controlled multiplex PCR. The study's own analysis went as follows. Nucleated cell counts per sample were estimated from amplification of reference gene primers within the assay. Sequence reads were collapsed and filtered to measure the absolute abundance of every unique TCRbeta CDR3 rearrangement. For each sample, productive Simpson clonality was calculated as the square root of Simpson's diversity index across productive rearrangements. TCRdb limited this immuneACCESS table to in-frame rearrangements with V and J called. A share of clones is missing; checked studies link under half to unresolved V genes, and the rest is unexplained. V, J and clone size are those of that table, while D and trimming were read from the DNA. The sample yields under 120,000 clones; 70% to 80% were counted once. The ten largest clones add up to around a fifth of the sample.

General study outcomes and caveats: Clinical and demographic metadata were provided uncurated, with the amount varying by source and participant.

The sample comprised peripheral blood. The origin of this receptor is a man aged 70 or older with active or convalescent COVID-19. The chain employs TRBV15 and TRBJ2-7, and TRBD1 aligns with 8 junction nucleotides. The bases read TGTGCCACCAGCAGCGTTACAGGGGGTACCGACGAGCAGTACTTC. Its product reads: CATSSVTGGTDEQYF. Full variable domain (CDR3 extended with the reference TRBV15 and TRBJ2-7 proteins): DAMVIQNPRYQVTQFGKPVTLSCSQTLNHNVMYWYQQKSSQAPKLLFHYYDKDFNNEADTPDNFQSRRPNTSFCFLDIRSPGLGDTAMYLCATSSVTGGTDEQYFGPGTRLTVT.